These 13 T cell receptor beta chains were all obtained from the same sample, sequenced in a study of vaccination and CD4 T cells after COVID-19. The Oncomine TCR Beta short-read assay generated sequence data from the DNA of cultured CD4+ T cells. TCRdb reanalysed the PCR reads using MiXCR and keeps one entry per CDR3 protein. The data contain tens of thousands of distinct CDR3 sequences, roughly 45% of them singletons. These TCRs' antigens remain unknown. Treatment noted: approximately nine-day PBMC culture with coronavirus spike peptide pools or control peptides (ViraFEST assay). Sequenced: CD4+ T cells from blood, cultured in vitro. These receptors were obtained from a human donor who had recovered from COVID-19.

This clonotype was observed a few times. V and J are TRBV7-2 and TRBJ2-4, with a possible D match to TRBD2 (5 bases). V was shortened by 6 bases and J by 0 bases, with 12 bases between the two germline ends. The CDR3 has 15 residues. Germline assignment: CDR1 SGHTA and CDR2 FQGNSA. Here the CDR3 DNA reads TGTGCCAGCAGTCCCGCTCTAGCAGCCAAAAACATTCAGTACTTC. It specifies CASSPALAAKNIQYF.

This clonotype turned up a few times. This chain links TRBV7-8 with TRBJ2-3, with unresolved D. The CDR3 covers 13 residues. Germline V gene data show CDR1 as SGHVS and CDR2 as FQNEAQ. V was shortened by 1 base and J by 2 bases, with 4 bases between the two germline ends. The CDR3 loop reads CASSLDNTDTQYF. In nucleotides, the CDR3 is TGTGCCAGCAGCTTAGATAACACAGATACGCAGTATTTT.

The DNA for the CDR3 is TGTGCCAGCAGCTTAGGAGTTTCGGGGGATCGGGCTGAAGCTTTCTTT. It is translated as CASSLGVSGDRAEAFF. The chain combines TRBV7-9 with TRBJ1-1, with D maybe TRBD1 (5 bases). This CDR3 region has 16 residues. The V end was cut by 1 base, the J end by 6 bases, with 18 bases between. CDR1 is SEHNR, CDR2 FQNEAQ, per germline (reference sequence). Together with reference TRBV7-9 and TRBJ1-1, the CDR3 gives the full variable domain: DTGVSQNPRHKITKRGQNVTFRCDPISEHNRLYWYRQTLGQGPEFLTYFQNEAQLEKSRLLSDRFSAERPKGSFSTLEIQRTEQGDSAMYLCASSLGVSGDRAEAFFGQGTRLTVV.

This clonotype was picked up a small number of times. V is TRBV7-2 and J is TRBJ2-7, with D uncertain. CDR3 length: 13 residues. Between the trimmed V and J ends, which lost 1 base and 3 bases, there was a span of 7 bases. Germline CDR1 SGHTA, CDR2 FQGNSA. The CDR3 DNA sequence: TGTGCCAGCAGCTTAGGGCGAAGCTACGAGCAGTACTTC. Its protein is CASSLGRSYEQYF.

This chain's CDR3 is CSAQLGLNTEAFF. The CDR3 nucleotides are TGCAGTGCACAGCTTGGACTCAACACTGAAGCTTTCTTT. The rearrangement joins TRBV20-1 to TRBJ1-1; no definite D call. V was pared by 6 bases and J by 2 bases, with 13 bases between. Germline values: CDR1 DFQATT, CDR2 SNEGSKA (reference sequence). This CDR3 comprises 13 residues.

This clonotype came up a few times. The chain recombines TRBV19 with TRBJ2-3; D might be TRBD2 (7 bases). Germline V gene sequence: CDR1 LNHDA, CDR2 SQIVND (reference sequence). V was shortened by 6 bases and J by 2 bases, with 9 bases between the two germline ends. The CDR3 runs 13 residues. The CDR3 DNA follows: TGTGCCAGTAGGGGGGGGCCCACAGATACGCAGTATTTT. Translation: CASRGGPTDTQYF.

This chain links TRBV27 with TRBJ2-5; 8 nucleotides match TRBD2. The junction had 20 bases not matched to a gene; V was cut back by 3 bases and J by 5 bases. This CDR3 region has 19 residues. Germline V gene sequence: CDR1 MNHEY, CDR2 SMNVEV (reference sequence). CDR3 sequence (DNA): TGTGCCAGCAGTTTTTTCCGTCTTCCGCAGACTAGCGTCAGGGAGACCCAGTACTTC. Translating it yields CASSFFRLPQTSVRETQYF.

V gene TRBV7-2 combines with J gene TRBJ2-1; D is possibly TRBD2 (5 bases). Germline V CDR1 and CDR2: SGHTA, FQGNSA. V lost 2 bases to trimming and J lost 4 bases, with 15 bases between them. The CDR3 extends over 16 amino acids. CDR3 coding DNA: TGTGCCAGCAGCTTAAGGGCGGGTACCCATTACAATGAGCAGTTCTTC. Translated, it gives CASSLRAGTHYNEQFF.

The chain combines TRBV6-1 with TRBJ1-4; possible D gene TRBD1, 6 bases. The CDR3 is 14 amino acids. V dropped 6 bases and J dropped 7 bases, with 15 bases sitting between them. Germline-derived CDR1 and CDR2 are MNHNS and SASEGT. The CDR3 region is CASRGRGIGEKLFF. The CDR3 coding sequence is TGTGCCAGCAGGGGAAGGGGGATAGGTGAAAAACTGTTTTTT.

V is TRBV7-9 and J is TRBJ2-3, with a tentative D call TRBD2 (6 bases). This CDR3 is built from 18 residues. V was cut by 3 bases and J by 4 bases, with 23 bases left in between. Germline CDR1 SEHNR, CDR2 FQNEAQ (reference sequence). The CDR3 reads CASSLGSFGSGGADTQYF. The CDR3 nucleotides are TGTGCCAGCAGCTTGGGATCGTTCGGGAGCGGTGGCGCAGATACGCAGTATTTT.

There are a few counts of this clonotype. The chain uses TRBV6-5 and TRBJ2-3; D possibly corresponds to TRBD1 (6 bases). This CDR3 is 13 amino acids long. Trimming left V 2 bases short and J 7 bases short, with 10 bases between. Germline CDR1 MNHEY, CDR2 SVGAGI. The chain's CDR3 is CASSYEGEYTQYF. CDR3 DNA: TGTGCCAGCAGTTACGAGGGGGAATATACGCAGTATTTT.

The rearrangement joins TRBV7-2 to TRBJ1-5; 7 bases are a match to TRBD1. The trim removed 2 bases at V and 1 base at J, leaving 2 bases unmatched. The germline V gene has CDR1 SGHTA and CDR2 FQGNSA. The CDR3 has 15 amino acids. The CDR3 region is CASSLNRGSNQPQHF. CDR3 coding DNA: TGTGCCAGCAGCTTAAACAGGGGCAGCAATCAGCCCCAGCATTTT.

This clonotype was counted between two and nine times. The chain uses TRBV27 and TRBJ2-1, with D unresolved. Trimming removed 7 bases from V and 3 bases from J, with 16 bases in between. CDR1 and CDR2 from the germline V gene are MNHEY and SMNVEV (reference sequence). The CDR3 consists of 15 residues. The DNA for the CDR3 is TGTGCCAGCACCCTGTTCAGAGGAGTCTACAATGAGCAGTTCTTC. This translates into CASTLFRGVYNEQFF.